The TCR beta chain described here comes from a study of a mutant IDH1 vaccine in newly diagnosed glioma. Study at large: Treated individuals were around 60% male and around 40% female, averaging roughly 40 years of age.

Turning to this clone: Its specificity is unknown.

Clones were read by immunoSEQ multiplex PCR, and TCRdb kept only the in-frame ones, dropping some. The sample holds 110,000 or so clones, 85% to 90% seen once. The time point is: week 11, during vaccination. The study gave 300 ug of mutant IDH1 20-mer peptide per vaccine dose, with topical imiquimod. Each donor presented with a new WHO grade 3 or 4 astrocytoma that tested IDH1-mutant and showed ATRX loss. Trimming left V 0 bases short and J 4 bases short, with 10 bases between. The CDR3 covers 15 residues. CDR1 is SGHRS, CDR2 YFSETQ, per germline. This sequence was found in a woman aged 45-59 years with glioma. This chain links TRBV5-1 with TRBJ2-2; no clear D. Source: PBMCs, taken from a glioma patient whose treatment included an IDH1 peptide vaccine. The CDR3 DNA reads TGCGCCAGCAGCTTGGCCACCGGCCCCACCGGGGAGCTGTTTTTT. This encodes CASSLATGPTGELFF. Full variable domain (remainder filled in from reference TRBV5-1 and TRBJ2-2): KAGVTQTPRYLIKTRGQQVTLSCSPISGHRSVSWYQQTPGQGLQFLFEYFSETQRNKGNFPGRFSGRQFSNSRSEMNVSTLELGDSALYLCASSLATGPTGELFFGEGSRLTVL.